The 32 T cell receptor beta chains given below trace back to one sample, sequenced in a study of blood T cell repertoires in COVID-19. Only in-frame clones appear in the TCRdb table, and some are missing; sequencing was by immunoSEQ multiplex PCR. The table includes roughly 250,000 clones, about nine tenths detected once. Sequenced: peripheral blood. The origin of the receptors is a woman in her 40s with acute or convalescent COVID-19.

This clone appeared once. The CDR3 bases are TGTGCCAGCAGTGAAGGGACTAGCACAGATACGCAGTATTTT. This codes for CASSEGTSTDTQYF. The V call is TRBV6-1, the J call TRBJ2-3; a weak D match, TRBD2 (5 bases). This CDR3 contains 14 residues. Germline V CDR1 and CDR2: MNHNS, SASEGT. V lost 1 base, J lost 0 bases, and 5 bases lay in between.

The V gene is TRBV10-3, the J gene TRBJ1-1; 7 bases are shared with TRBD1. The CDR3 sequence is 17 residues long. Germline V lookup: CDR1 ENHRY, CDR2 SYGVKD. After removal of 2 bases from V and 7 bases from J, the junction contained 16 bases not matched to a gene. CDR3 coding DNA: TGTGCCATCAGTGAGAAGTCGGTTGACAGGGTATTAGTTGAAGCTTTCTTT. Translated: CAISEKSVDRVLVEAFF.

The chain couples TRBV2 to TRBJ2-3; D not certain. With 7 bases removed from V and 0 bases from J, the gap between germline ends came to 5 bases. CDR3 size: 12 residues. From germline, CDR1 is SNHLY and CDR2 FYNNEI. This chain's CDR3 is CASTHSTDTQYF. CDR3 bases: TGTGCCAGCACCCATAGCACAGATACGCAGTATTTT.

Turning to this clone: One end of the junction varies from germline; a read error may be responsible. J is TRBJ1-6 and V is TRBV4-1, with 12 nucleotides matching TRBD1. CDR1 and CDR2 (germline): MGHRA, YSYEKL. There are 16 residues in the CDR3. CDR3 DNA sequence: TGCGCCAGCAGCCAGACGGGACAGGGGGCAAGATCACCCCTACACTTT. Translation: CASSQTGQGARSPLHF.

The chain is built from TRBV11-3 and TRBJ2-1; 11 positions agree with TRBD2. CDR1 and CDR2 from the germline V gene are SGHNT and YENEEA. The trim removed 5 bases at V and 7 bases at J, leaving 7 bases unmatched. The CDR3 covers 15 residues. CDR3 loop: CASSAPGTSGNEQFF. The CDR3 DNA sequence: TGTGCCAGCAGCGCTCCGGGGACTAGCGGAAATGAGCAGTTCTTC.

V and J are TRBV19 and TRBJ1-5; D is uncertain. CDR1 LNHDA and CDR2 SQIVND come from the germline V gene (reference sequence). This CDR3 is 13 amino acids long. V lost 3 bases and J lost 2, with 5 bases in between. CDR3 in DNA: TGTGCCAGTAGTATCCGGGGCAATCAGCCCCAGCATTTT. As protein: CASSIRGNQPQHF.

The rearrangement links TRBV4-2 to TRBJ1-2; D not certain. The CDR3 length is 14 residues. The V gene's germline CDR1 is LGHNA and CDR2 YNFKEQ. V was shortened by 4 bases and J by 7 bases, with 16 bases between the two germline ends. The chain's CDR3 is CASSLSKRVRGYTF. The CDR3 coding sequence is TGTGCCAGCAGCCTATCTAAGAGGGTTCGTGGCTACACCTTC.

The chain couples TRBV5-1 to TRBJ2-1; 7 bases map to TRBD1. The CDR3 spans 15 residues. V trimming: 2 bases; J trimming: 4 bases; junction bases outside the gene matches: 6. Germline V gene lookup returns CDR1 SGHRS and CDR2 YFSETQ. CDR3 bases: TGCGCCAGCAGCTTTAGGGACAGTCTTTACAATGAGCAGTTCTTC. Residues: CASSFRDSLYNEQFF.

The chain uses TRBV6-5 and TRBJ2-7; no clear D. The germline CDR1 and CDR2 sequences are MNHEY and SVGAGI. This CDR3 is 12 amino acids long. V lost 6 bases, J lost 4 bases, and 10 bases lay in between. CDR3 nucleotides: TGTGCCAGCAGGACTGAGAGGTACGAGCAGTACGTC. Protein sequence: CASRTERYEQYV.

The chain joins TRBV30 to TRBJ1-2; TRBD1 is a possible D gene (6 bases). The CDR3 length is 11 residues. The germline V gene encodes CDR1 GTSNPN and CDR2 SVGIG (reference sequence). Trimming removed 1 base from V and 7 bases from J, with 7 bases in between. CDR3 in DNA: TGTGCCTGGAGTGGACAGGTTGGCTACACCTTC. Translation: CAWSGQVGYTF.

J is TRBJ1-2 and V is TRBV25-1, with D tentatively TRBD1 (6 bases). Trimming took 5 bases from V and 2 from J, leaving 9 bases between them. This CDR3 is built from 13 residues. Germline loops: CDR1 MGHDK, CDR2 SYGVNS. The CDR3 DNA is TGTGCCAGCAGTCGGACAGCCAACTATGGCTACACCTTC. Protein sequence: CASSRTANYGYTF.

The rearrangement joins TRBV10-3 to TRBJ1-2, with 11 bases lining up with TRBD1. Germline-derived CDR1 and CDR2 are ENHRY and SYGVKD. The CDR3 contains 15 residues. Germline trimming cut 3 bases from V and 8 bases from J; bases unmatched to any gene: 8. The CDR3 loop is CAISDKGQGAGGYTF. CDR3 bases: TGTGCCATCAGTGACAAAGGACAGGGGGCTGGAGGCTACACCTTC.

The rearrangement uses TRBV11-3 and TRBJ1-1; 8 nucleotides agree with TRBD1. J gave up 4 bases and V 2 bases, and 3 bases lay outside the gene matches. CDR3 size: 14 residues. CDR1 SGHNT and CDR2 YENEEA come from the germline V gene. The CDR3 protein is CASSLTGGSTEAFF. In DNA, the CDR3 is TGTGCCAGCAGCTTAACAGGGGGGAGCACTGAAGCTTTCTTT.

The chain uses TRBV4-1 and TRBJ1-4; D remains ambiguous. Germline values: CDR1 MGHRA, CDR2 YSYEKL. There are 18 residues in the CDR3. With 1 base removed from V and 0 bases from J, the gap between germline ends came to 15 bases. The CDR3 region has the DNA TGCGCCAGCAGCCAAGCTCTCGTCACCCGGGCAACTAATGAAAAACTGTTTTTT. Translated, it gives CASSQALVTRATNEKLFF.

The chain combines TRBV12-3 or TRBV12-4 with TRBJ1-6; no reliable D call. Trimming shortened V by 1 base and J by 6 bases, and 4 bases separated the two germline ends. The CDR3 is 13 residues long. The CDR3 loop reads CASSLVLNSPLHF. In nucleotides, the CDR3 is TGTGCCAGCAGTTTAGTTCTTAATTCACCCCTCCACTTT.

Here the CDR3 reads CAWSDGHNYGYTF. The CDR3 DNA reads TGTGCCTGGAGTGATGGCCATAACTATGGCTACACCTTC. The V gene is TRBV30, the J gene TRBJ1-2; D not resolved. Trimming pared 1 base from V and 1 base from J, leaving 7 bases between. The CDR3 consists of 13 residues. CDR1 and CDR2 from the germline V gene are GTSNPN and SVGIG (reference sequence).

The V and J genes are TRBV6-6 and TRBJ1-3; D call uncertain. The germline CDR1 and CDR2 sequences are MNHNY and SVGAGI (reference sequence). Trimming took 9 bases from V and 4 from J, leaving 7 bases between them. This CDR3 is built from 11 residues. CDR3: CASSRGNTIYF. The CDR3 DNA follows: TGTGCCAGTTCCAGGGGAAACACCATATATTTT.

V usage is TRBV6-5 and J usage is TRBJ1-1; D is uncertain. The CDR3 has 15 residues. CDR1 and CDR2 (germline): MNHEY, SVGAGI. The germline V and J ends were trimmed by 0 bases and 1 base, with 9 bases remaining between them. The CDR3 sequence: CASSYSDRGNTEAFF. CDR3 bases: TGTGCCAGCAGTTACTCCGATCGGGGGAACACTGAAGCTTTCTTT.

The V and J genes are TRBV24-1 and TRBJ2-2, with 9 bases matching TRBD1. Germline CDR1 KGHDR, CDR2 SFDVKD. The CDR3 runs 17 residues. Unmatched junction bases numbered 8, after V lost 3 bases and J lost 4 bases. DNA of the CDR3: TGTGCCACCAGTGATAGGACCGGGACAGGGTTCACCGGGGAGCTGTTTTTT. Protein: CATSDRTGTGFTGELFF.

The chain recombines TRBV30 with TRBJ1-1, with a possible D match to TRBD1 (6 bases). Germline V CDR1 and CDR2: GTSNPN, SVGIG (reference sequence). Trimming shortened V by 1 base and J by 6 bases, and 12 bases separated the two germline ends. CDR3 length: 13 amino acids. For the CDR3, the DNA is TGTGCCTGGAGTGACAGGGTGGATGCTGAAGCTTTCTTT. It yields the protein CAWSDRVDAEAFF.

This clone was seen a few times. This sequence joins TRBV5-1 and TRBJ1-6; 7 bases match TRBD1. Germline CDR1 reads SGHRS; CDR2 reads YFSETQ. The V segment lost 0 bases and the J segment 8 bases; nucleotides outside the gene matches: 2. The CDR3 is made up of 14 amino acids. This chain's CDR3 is CASSLDRGYSPLHF. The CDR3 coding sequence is TGCGCCAGCAGCTTGGACAGGGGCTATTCACCCCTCCACTTT.

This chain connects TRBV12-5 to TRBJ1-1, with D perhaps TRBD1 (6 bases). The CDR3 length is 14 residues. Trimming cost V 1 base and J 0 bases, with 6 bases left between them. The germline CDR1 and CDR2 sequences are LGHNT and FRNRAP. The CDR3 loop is CASGLGTVNTEAFF. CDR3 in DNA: TGTGCTAGTGGTTTGGGGACAGTGAACACTGAAGCTTTCTTT.

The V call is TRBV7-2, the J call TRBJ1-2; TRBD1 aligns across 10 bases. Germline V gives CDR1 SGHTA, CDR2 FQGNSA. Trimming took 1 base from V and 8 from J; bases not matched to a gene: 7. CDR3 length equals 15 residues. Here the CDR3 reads CASSLGTGGPLGYTF. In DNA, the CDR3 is TGTGCCAGCAGCTTAGGGACAGGGGGACCCCTGGGCTACACCTTC.

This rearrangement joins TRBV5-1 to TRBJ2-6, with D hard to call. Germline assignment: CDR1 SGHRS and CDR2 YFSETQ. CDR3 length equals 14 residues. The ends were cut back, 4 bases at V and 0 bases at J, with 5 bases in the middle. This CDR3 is CASSLSSGANVLTF. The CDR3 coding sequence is TGCGCCAGCAGCCTGAGCTCTGGGGCCAACGTCCTGACTTTC.

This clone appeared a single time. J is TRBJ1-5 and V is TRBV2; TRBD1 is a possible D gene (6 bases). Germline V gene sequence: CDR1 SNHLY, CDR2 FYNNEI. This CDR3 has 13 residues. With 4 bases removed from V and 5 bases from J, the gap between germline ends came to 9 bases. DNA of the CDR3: TGTGCCAGCAGTGTTACAGGGTATCAGCCCCAGCATTTT. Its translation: CASSVTGYQPQHF. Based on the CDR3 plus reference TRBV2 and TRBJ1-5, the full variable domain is EPEVTQTPSHQVTQMGQEVILRCVPISNHLYFYWYRQILGQKVEFLVSFYNNEISEKSEIFDDQFSVERPDGSNFTLKIRSTKLEDSAMYFCASSVTGYQPQHFGDGTRLSIL.

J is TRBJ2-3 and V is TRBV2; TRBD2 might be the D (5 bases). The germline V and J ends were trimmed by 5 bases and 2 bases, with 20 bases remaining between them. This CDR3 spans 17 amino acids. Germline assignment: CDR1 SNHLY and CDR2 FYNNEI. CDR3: CASSTDSARRHTDTQYF. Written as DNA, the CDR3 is TGTGCCAGCAGTACGGACTCCGCCAGGAGACACACAGATACGCAGTATTTT.

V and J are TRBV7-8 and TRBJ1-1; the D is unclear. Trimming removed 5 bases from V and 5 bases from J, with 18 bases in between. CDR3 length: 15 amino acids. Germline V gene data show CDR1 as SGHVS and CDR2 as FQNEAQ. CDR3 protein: CASSLQPGSSTEAFF. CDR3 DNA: TGTGCCAGCAGCCTGCAACCGGGGTCATCGACTGAAGCTTTCTTT.

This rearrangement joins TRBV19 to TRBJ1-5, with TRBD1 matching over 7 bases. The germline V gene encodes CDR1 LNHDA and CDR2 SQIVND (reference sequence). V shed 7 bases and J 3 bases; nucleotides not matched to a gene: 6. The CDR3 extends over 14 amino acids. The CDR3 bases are TGTGCCAGTATCGGACAGGAAAACAATCAGCCCCAGCATTTT. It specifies CASIGQENNQPQHF.

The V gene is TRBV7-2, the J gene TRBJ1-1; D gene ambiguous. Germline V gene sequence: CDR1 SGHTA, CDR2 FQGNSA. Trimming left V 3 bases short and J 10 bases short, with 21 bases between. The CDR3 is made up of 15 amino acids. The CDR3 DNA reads TGTGCCAGCAGCTTGATCCAATTCGGCCCTCGGGTAGCTTTCTTT. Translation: CASSLIQFGPRVAFF. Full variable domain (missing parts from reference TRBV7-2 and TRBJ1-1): GAGVSQSPSNKVTEKGKDVELRCDPISGHTALYWYRQSLGQGLEFLIYFQGNSAPDKSGLPSDRFSAERTGGSVSTLTIQRTQQEDSAVYLCASSLIQFGPRVAFFGQGTRLTVV.

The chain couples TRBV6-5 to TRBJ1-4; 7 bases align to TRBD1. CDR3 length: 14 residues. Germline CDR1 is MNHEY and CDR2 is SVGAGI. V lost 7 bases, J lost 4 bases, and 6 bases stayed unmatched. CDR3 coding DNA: TGTGCCAGCACCGAGGGACAGTATAATGAAAAACTGTTTTTT. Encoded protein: CASTEGQYNEKLFF.

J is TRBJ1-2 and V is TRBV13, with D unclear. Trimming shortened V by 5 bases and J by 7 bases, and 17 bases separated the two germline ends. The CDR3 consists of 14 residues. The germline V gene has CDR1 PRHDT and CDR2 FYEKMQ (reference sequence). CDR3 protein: CASSPRGDLIGYTF. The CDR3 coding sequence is TGTGCCAGCAGCCCCAGAGGCGACCTAATTGGCTACACCTTC.

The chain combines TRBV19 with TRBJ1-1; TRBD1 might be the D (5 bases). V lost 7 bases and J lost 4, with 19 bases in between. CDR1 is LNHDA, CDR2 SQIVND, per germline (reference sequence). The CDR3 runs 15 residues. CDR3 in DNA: TGTGCCAGTACCGATCCTGACAGCTTCGTCACTGAAGCTTTCTTT. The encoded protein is CASTDPDSFVTEAFF.